This TCR beta chain stems from a study of blood T cell repertoires in COVID-19. At the level of the study: Sites across the United States, Italy and Spain contributed samples from acute and convalescent COVID-19. T cells, B-cell-depleted T cells, or PBMCs supplied cDNA or gDNA.

Patients at the Seattle site were enrolled during active infection and followed longitudinally. CDR3 length: 14 residues. CDR1 and CDR2 (germline): MDHEN, SYDVKM. The V and J ends lost 7 bases and 5 bases respectively, with 12 bases between them. Per the study methods: Counts of nucleated cells, estimated from reference gene primer amplification, were obtained. Repertoires were generated with immunoSEQ multiplex PCR, while TCRdb's copy carries only in-frame clones and drops some. V and J calls and clone size follow that table, whereas D and trimming were derived from the DNA. In the table there are some 180,000 clones, around 90% of which are singletons.

This chain connects TRBV28 to TRBJ1-6; D possibly corresponds to TRBD1 (5 bases). The receptor was derived from a woman older than 75 with COVID-19, enrolled during active disease. The sequenced sample was peripheral blood. CDR3: CASKGQSNNSPLHF. The CDR3 bases are TGTGCCAGCAAGGGGCAGTCCAATAATTCACCCCTCCACTTT. Looking up the rest from reference TRBV28 and TRBJ1-6 gives the full variable domain: DVKVTQSSRYLVKRTGEKVFLECVQDMDHENMFWYRQDPGLGLRLIYFSYDVKMKEKGDIPEGYSVSREKKERFSLILESASTNQTSMYLCASKGQSNNSPLHFGNGTRLTVT.